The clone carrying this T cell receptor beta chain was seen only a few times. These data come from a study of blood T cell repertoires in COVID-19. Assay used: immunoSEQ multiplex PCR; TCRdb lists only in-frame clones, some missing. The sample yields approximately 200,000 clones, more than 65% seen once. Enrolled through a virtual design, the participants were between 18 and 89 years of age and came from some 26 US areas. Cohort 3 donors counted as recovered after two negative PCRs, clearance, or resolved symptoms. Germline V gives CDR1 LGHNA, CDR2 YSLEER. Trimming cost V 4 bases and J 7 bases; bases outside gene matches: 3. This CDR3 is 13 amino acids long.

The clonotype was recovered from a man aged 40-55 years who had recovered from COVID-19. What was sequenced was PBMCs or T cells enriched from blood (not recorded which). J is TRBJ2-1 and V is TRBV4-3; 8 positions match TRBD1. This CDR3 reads CASSLRDRNEQFF. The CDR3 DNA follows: TGCGCCAGCAGCCTCCGGGACAGGAATGAGCAGTTCTTC.